This record covers a single T cell receptor (beta chain). Data came from immunoSEQ multiplex PCR; TCRdb stores just in-frame clones and leaves some out. The sample shows fewer than 200,000 clones, around four fifths of them seen only once. With 7 bases clipped from V and 5 bases from J, the junction kept 10 bases outside the gene matches. The CDR3 covers 14 residues. Germline values: CDR1 MNHEY, CDR2 SVGAGI. This specimen belongs to a study of blood T cell repertoires in COVID-19. Across the whole study: Nucleic acid was either cDNA or gDNA, and it came from T cells, B-cell-depleted T cells, or PBMCs.

The chain joins TRBV6-5 to TRBJ1-1; 7 bases match TRBD1. The source of this sequence is a woman between 45 and 60 years old who had recovered from COVID-19. The source material was PBMCs or T cells enriched from blood (not recorded which). The CDR3 region has the DNA TGTGCCAGCATTACAGGGGCCTGGGGTACTGAAGCTTTCTTT. Protein sequence: CASITGAWGTEAFF.